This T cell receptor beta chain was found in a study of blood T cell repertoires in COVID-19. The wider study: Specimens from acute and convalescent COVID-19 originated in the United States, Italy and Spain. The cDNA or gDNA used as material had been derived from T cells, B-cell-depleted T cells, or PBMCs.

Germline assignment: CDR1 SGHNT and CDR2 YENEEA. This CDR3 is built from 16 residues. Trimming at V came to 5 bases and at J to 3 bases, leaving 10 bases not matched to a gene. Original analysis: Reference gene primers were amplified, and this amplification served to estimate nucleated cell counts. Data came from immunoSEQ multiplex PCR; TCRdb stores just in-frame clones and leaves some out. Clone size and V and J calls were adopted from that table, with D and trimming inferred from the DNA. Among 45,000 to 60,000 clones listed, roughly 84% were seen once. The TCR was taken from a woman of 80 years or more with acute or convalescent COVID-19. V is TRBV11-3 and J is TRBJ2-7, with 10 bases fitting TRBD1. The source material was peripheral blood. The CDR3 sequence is CASSPYGQGGLYEQYF. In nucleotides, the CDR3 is TGTGCCAGCAGCCCTTACGGACAGGGGGGACTCTACGAGCAGTACTTC.